This T cell receptor (beta chain) stems from a study of radiotherapy plus CTLA-4 blockade in lung cancer. General study points: Reports identified early blood T cell clone dynamics, with interferon-beta, as the best response predictor. After treatment with radiotherapy plus ipilimumab, TCR clones that came from the tumor expanded in blood.

Produced via immunoSEQ multiplex PCR; TCRdb's table is partial and in-frame only. The sample has some 51,000 clones, roughly 77% seen once. On this clone: The antigen is not known.

Germline CDR1 is LGHNA and CDR2 is YSLEER. J was trimmed by 6 bases and V by 0 bases; bases with no gene match: 7. This CDR3 has 16 residues. The rearrangement joins TRBV4-3 to TRBJ2-1, with 8 bases that match TRBD1. This TCR derives from a human donor with non-small cell lung cancer who had a complete response to radiotherapy plus ipilimumab. Sample: peripheral blood, taken from a patient treated with radiotherapy plus ipilimumab. In DNA, the CDR3 is TGCGCCAGCAGCCAAGAAACCCGCCAGGGGGCCAATGAGCAGTTCTTC. This translates into CASSQETRQGANEQFF.